The rows below give T cell receptor beta chains drawn from one sample of a study of blood T cells in healthy people across ages. MiXCR, run by TCRdb on the 5' RACE reads, gives a single entry per CDR3 protein. The data show hundreds of thousands of distinct CDR3 sequences, roughly 34% seen once. Sequencing was carried out using blood. These receptors all come from a man aged 18 to 29 in good health. Each CDR3 is given with its conserved first and last residue. Fields, in order: J gene, clone size, D gene, V gene, CDR3 DNA, CDR3 protein. A D gene is named only where the DNA matches it firmly. The listing skips clone size in some rows; elsewhere it reads once, few, many or a size class.

TRBJ2-5 | many | NA | TRBV27 | TGTGCCAGCAAGGGACTTGACGGAGAGACCCAGTACTTC | CASKGLDGETQYF
TRBJ1-2 | many | NA | TRBV27 | TGTGCCAGCAGTTTGGGGCACACCTATGGCTACACCTTC | CASSLGHTYGYTF
TRBJ2-7 | NA | NA | TRBV5-1 | TGCGCCAGCAGCTTGGGGGAGGGGGGCGAAACCTCCTACGAGCAGTACTTC | CASSLGEGGETSYEQYF
TRBJ1-2 | NA | TRBD1 | TRBV3-1 | TGTGCCAGCAGCCAAGTCCAGGGGGTGGAGGGCTACACCTTC | CASSQVQGVEGYTF
TRBJ2-7 | NA | TRBD1 | TRBV29-1 | TGCAGCGGCGGGACAGGGCTCTTATACAATGAGCAGTACTTC | CSGGTGLLYNEQYF
TRBJ1-6 | many | NA | TRBV4-3 | TGCGCCAGCAGCCAAGATAAGGGCGGTATGAGCTCCTATAATTCACCCCTCCACTTT | CASSQDKGGMSSYNSPLHF
TRBJ2-1 | NA | NA | TRBV12-3/TRBV12-4 | TGTGCCATCCCGGGGGCCTCGTACAATGAGCAGTTCTTC | CAIPGASYNEQFF
TRBJ1-5 | NA | NA | TRBV27 | TGTGCCAGCAGTTTCAAGGGGGAAAATCAGCCCCAGCATTTT | CASSFKGENQPQHF
TRBJ2-5 | many | NA | TRBV9 | TGTGCCAGCAGCGTAACGGAGACCCAGTACTTC | CASSVTETQYF
TRBJ2-5 | many | TRBD1 | TRBV5-1 | TGCGCCAGCAGCTTGGCCGACAGGGGCCGGGAGACCCAGTACTTC | CASSLADRGRETQYF
TRBJ2-3 | few | TRBD2 | TRBV7-9 | TGTGCCAGCAGCTTAGGCAAGCGGGGACCCACAGATACGCAGTATTTT | CASSLGKRGPTDTQYF
TRBJ1-5 | NA | NA | TRBV12-3/TRBV12-4 | TGTGCCAGCAGCCCGTCGCGGGATCAGCCCCAGCATTTT | CASSPSRDQPQHF
TRBJ2-1 | few | NA | TRBV9 | TGTGCCAGCAGCGTAGGGGGCGGGACAGTCTACAATGAGCAGTTCTTC | CASSVGGGTVYNEQFF
TRBJ2-3 | many | TRBD2 | TRBV10-3 | TGTGCCATCAGGGGGACTAGCGAGCTTACAGATACGCAGTATTTT | CAIRGTSELTDTQYF
TRBJ2-7 | few | NA | TRBV3-1 | TGTGCCAGCCAGGTGCCGTACGAGCAGTACTTC | CASQVPYEQYF
TRBJ2-5 | few | NA | TRBV27 | TGTGCCAGCAGTGCTGCCTTGCGGTACCAAGAGACCCAGTACTTC | CASSAALRYQETQYF
TRBJ1-1 | NA | NA | TRBV21-1 | TGTGCCAGCAGCAAAGAGGAGGCGAGGGCAGGGCGGAACACTGAAGCTTTCTTT | CASSKEEARAGRNTEAFF
TRBJ1-1 | NA | NA | TRBV4-2 | TGTGCCAGCAGCCGAGGGGAGACCCACACTGAAGCTTTCTTT | CASSRGETHTEAFF
TRBJ2-1 | NA | NA | TRBV4-1 | TGCGTCAGCAGCCTGAATTGGAGGGAGAATGAGCAGTTCTTC | CVSSLNWRENEQFF
TRBJ1-6 | many | NA | TRBV20-1 | TGCAGTGCTAAGGGTGGGGCGACTTCTAATTCACCCCTCCACTTT | CSAKGGATSNSPLHF
TRBJ2-3 | many | NA | TRBV20-1 | TGCAGTGCTATAGTGCTATCTAGCACAGATACGCAGTATTTT | CSAIVLSSTDTQYF
TRBJ1-1 | NA | TRBD1 | TRBV3-1 | TGTGCCAGCAGCCAAGCGGACAGGGAAGGCGAAACTTTCTTT | CASSQADREGETFF
TRBJ1-2 | few | TRBD1 | TRBV12-3/TRBV12-4 | TGTGCCAGCAGTCGGACAGGCCTCTATGGCTACACCTTC | CASSRTGLYGYTF
TRBJ1-2 | NA | NA | TRBV13 | TGTGCCAGCAGCTTAGGTTCTGGGGGTCTTTCCCCCGACTATGGCTACACCTTC | CASSLGSGGLSPDYGYTF
TRBJ2-3 | NA | TRBD2 | TRBV25-1 | TGTGCCACCAACTTGGGGGGGGGCACAGATACGCAGTATTTT | CATNLGGGTDTQYF
TRBJ1-1 | NA | NA | TRBV14 | TGTGCCAGCAGCTTGATACGCACTGAAGCTTTCTTT | CASSLIRTEAFF
TRBJ2-4 | NA | NA | TRBV6-5 | TGTGCCAGCAAGTTGGGGCCCGGGCAAAACATTCAGTACTTC | CASKLGPGQNIQYF
TRBJ2-7 | NA | TRBD1 | TRBV10-3 | TGTGCCATCAGTGAGTCCTTCCCGGGACAGGGTTACGAGCAGTACTTC | CAISESFPGQGYEQYF
TRBJ2-1 | few | TRBD1 | TRBV20-1 | TGCAGTGCTAGAGAGGGGACAGGGATAAGGAATGAGCAGTTCTTC | CSAREGTGIRNEQFF
TRBJ1-5 | few | NA | TRBV7-9 | TGTGCCAGCAGCTTGGCGACAGGCCTTCAGCCCCAGCATTTT | CASSLATGLQPQHF
TRBJ2-4 | few | TRBD1 | TRBV7-3 | TGTGCCAGCAGCTCCCCAGGGGGAGAGGACAAAAACATTCAGTACTTC | CASSSPGGEDKNIQYF
TRBJ1-1 | few | TRBD1 | TRBV29-1 | TGCAGCCCCGGACAGGTTGAGACCACTGAAGCTTTCTTT | CSPGQVETTEAFF
TRBJ1-1 | few | NA | TRBV14 | TGTGCCAGCAGCCAACTACGAGCGAGGACACAAGACACTGAAGCTTTCTTT | CASSQLRARTQDTEAFF
TRBJ2-7 | NA | NA | TRBV20-1 | TGCAGTGCCACCCCCGGGGCCTACAATGAGCAGTACTTC | CSATPGAYNEQYF
TRBJ2-1 | few | NA | TRBV5-1 | TGCGCCAGCAGCGAGGATGTACAGGTATACAATGAGCAGTTCTTC | CASSEDVQVYNEQFF
TRBJ2-1 | NA | TRBD2 | TRBV6-5 | TGTGCCAGCAGTTACTCGCGGGGGGGCCATGATGAGCAGTTCTTC | CASSYSRGGHDEQFF
TRBJ2-5 | few | TRBD2 | TRBV9 | TGTGCCAGCAGTAGCGGGGGGGCGGCGACCCAGTACTTC | CASSSGGAATQYF
TRBJ1-1 | NA | NA | TRBV5-4 | TGTGCCAGCAGCCCTATCTGGGGGGCGCAAGGTCGGACTGAAGCTTTCTTT | CASSPIWGAQGRTEAFF
TRBJ2-6 | NA | NA | TRBV27 | TGTGCCAGCACTTCTGCGGGTGGGGCCAACGTCCTGACTTTC | CASTSAGGANVLTF
TRBJ2-7 | NA | NA | TRBV12-3/TRBV12-4 | TGTGCCAGCCGTATTCGATCGGGGAACTCCTACAATGAGCAGTACTTC | CASRIRSGNSYNEQYF
TRBJ2-7 | NA | NA | TRBV2 | TGTGCCAGCAGTGAATCCAGTTCCTACAATGAGCAGTACTTC | CASSESSSYNEQYF
TRBJ2-5 | NA | TRBD1 | TRBV7-7 | TGTGCCAGCAGCCTAGACGGCAGGGGGCAAGAGACCCAGTACTTC | CASSLDGRGQETQYF
TRBJ2-7 | NA | NA | TRBV3-1 | TGTGCCAGCAGCCTGGGGACGGGTCATACCTACGAGCAGTACTTC | CASSLGTGHTYEQYF
TRBJ2-7 | few | TRBD1 | TRBV4-1 | TGCGCCAGCAGCCAGCAGGACAGGAGCTCCTACGAGCAGTACTTC | CASSQQDRSSYEQYF
TRBJ2-4 | few | NA | TRBV7-9 | TGTGCCAGCTCAGGCCCCGGAAACATTCAGTACTTC | CASSGPGNIQYF
TRBJ2-3 | many | NA | TRBV20-1 | TGCAGTGCTAGAGGCGGCCTCGCAACAGATACGCAGTATTTT | CSARGGLATDTQYF
TRBJ1-4 | many | TRBD1 | TRBV4-3 | TGCGCCAGCAGCCAAGATCGGGACAGCGGGGAAAAACTGTTTTTT | CASSQDRDSGEKLFF
TRBJ2-1 | NA | NA | TRBV12-5 | TGTGCTAGTGGTCCCGGGTTGGTACGCTTCAATGAGCAGTTCTTC | CASGPGLVRFNEQFF
TRBJ2-1 | many | NA | TRBV7-2 | TGTGCCAGCAGCTATCCCCCTAATGAGCAGTTCTTC | CASSYPPNEQFF
TRBJ1-2 | few | TRBD1 | TRBV7-3 | TGTGCCAGCAGCGGGTCAGGGGGGGGAGGCTACACCTTC | CASSGSGGGGYTF
TRBJ2-5 | NA | NA | TRBV28 | TGTGCCAGCAGTTCCCGCTCAGGGCAAGAGACCCAGTACTTC | CASSSRSGQETQYF
TRBJ1-5 | few | NA | TRBV4-2 | TGTGCCAGCAGCCAAGATATCGGCAATCAGCCCCAGCATTTT | CASSQDIGNQPQHF
TRBJ2-7 | NA | NA | TRBV20-1 | TGCAGTGCTAGGATTTATGGGCACAATGAGCAGTACTTC | CSARIYGHNEQYF
TRBJ2-1 | NA | NA | TRBV4-2 | TGTGCCAGCAGCCTGGGGGGCCGATTGGATGAGCAGTTCTTC | CASSLGGRLDEQFF
TRBJ2-3 | NA | NA | TRBV20-1 | TGCAGTGCTACCTTGGGGCGGGCAAGCACAGATACGCAGTATTTT | CSATLGRASTDTQYF
TRBJ1-1 | NA | TRBD1 | TRBV16 | TGTGCCAGCAGCCGCAGCCAGGGGGCCGCCACTGAAGCTTTCTTT | CASSRSQGAATEAFF
TRBJ1-2 | many | TRBD1 | TRBV4-2 | TGTGCCAGCAGCCAAGCCGGGACAGGTCGAGACCGATATGGCTACACCTTC | CASSQAGTGRDRYGYTF
TRBJ2-2 | NA | NA | TRBV7-6 | TGTGCCAGCAGCTTACCCCACGGGACTCCCCTTACGGGGCCCGGGGAGCTGTTTTTT | CASSLPHGTPLTGPGELFF